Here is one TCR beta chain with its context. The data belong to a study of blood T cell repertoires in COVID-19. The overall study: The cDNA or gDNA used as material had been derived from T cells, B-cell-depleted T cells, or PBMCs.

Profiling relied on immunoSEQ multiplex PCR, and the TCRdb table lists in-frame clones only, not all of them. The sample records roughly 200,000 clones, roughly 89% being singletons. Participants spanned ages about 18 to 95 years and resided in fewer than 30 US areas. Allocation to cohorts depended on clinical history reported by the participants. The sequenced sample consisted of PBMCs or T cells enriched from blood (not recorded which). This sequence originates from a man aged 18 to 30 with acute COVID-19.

The CDR3, as DNA: TGTGCCAGCAGTTTTGGCCCCGCCACTGAAGCTTTCTTT. It encodes CASSFGPATEAFF. The chain carries TRBV12-3 or TRBV12-4 and TRBJ1-1; no clear D. V was pared by 3 bases and J by 4 bases, with 9 bases between. The length of the CDR3 is 13 residues.